This T cell receptor (beta chain) stems from a study of identical twins. Study-level points and caveats: Out-of-frame alpha sequences common to twins exhibited a surplus of low generation probability. Memory repertoires lacked the insertion deficit that abundant cord blood beta clonotypes showed.

The germline gives CDR1 LGHDT, CDR2 YNNKEL (reference sequence). This CDR3 region has 15 residues. The trim removed 4 bases at V and 6 bases at J, leaving 8 bases unmatched. TCRdb passed the 5' RACE reads through MiXCR, listing each CDR3 protein once. This sample has some 1,700,000 distinct CDR3 sequences, with under 35% found just once. A word on this clonotype: The target antigen is unknown.

Sequences were obtained from cord blood. The chain links TRBV3-1 to TRBJ2-7; 11 nucleotides agree with TRBD2. The sequence derives from a newborn girl in good health. The CDR3 loop is CASSRGLAENSEQYF. The CDR3 coding sequence is TGTGCCAGCAGCCGGGGACTAGCGGAAAATTCCGAGCAGTACTTC.